One and the same sample provided the 8 T cell receptor beta chains below, sequenced in a study of blood T cell repertoires in COVID-19. Sequencing was performed with immunoSEQ multiplex PCR; in TCRdb, only in-frame clones are kept and a portion is missing. The sample holds under 450,000 clones; 86% are singletons and the top ten take roughly 7.1%. Sequencing was performed on peripheral blood. These receptors all stem from a woman between 55 and 75 years old with COVID-19, enrolled during active disease.

V gene TRBV5-1 combines with J gene TRBJ1-1, with D unresolved. The CDR3 runs to 14 residues. Germline CDR1 reads SGHRS; CDR2 reads YFSETQ. V was clipped by 2 bases and J by 0 bases, with 8 bases between them. The CDR3 region is CASSFEVLNTEAFF. The CDR3 nucleotides read TGCGCCAGCAGCTTCGAGGTACTGAACACTGAAGCTTTCTTT.

This clone appeared a few times. The rearrangement uses TRBV3-1 (or the pseudogene TRBV3-2) and TRBJ1-6, with no clear D. The CDR3 has 14 amino acids. Germline V gives CDR1 LGHDT, CDR2 YNNKEL (reference sequence). The V end was cut by 4 bases, the J end by 2 bases, with 6 bases between. The CDR3 is CASSLGTYNSPLHF. In nucleotides, the CDR3 is TGTGCCAGCAGCCTCGGGACCTATAATTCACCCCTCCACTTT.

The chain combines TRBV11-2 with TRBJ1-3; D remains ambiguous. This CDR3 spans 15 amino acids. Deletions cut 5 bases from V and 4 bases from J, with 15 bases between. Germline V gene data show CDR1 as SGHAT and CDR2 as FQNNGV. This CDR3 reads CASSQARGSGNTIYF. DNA for the CDR3: TGTGCCAGCAGCCAGGCCCGGGGTTCGGGAAACACCATATATTTT.

The chain employs TRBV30 and TRBJ1-2; TRBD1 matches 7 bases. The junction had 7 bases not matched to a gene; V was cut back by 2 bases and J by 4 bases. The V gene's germline CDR1 is GTSNPN and CDR2 SVGIG (reference sequence). The CDR3 extends over 14 amino acids. CDR3 DNA sequence: TGTGCCTGGAGTCGGGACAGCAGTTCCTATGGCTACACCTTC. Protein sequence: CAWSRDSSSYGYTF.

This chain links TRBV5-1 with TRBJ1-4; the D gene is possibly TRBD1 (6 bases). In germline, CDR1 is SGHRS, CDR2 YFSETQ. The CDR3 is made up of 15 amino acids. Trimming removed 6 bases at V and 6 bases at J, with 18 bases between. The CDR3 loop reads CASTRDTSSDEKLFF. The CDR3 bases are TGCGCCAGCACCCGGGACACTAGTTCTGATGAAAAACTGTTTTTT. Full variable domain (remainder filled in from reference TRBV5-1 and TRBJ1-4): KAGVTQTPRYLIKTRGQQVTLSCSPISGHRSVSWYQQTPGQGLQFLFEYFSETQRNKGNFPGRFSGRQFSNSRSEMNVSTLELGDSALYLCASTRDTSSDEKLFFGSGTQLSVL.

The rearrangement joins TRBV5-8 to TRBJ2-7; TRBD1 aligns across 8 bases. Germline V gene data show CDR1 as SGHTS and CDR2 as YDEGEE. The CDR3 is 17 amino acids. Losses at the gene ends were 4 bases for V and 3 bases for J; bases not matched to a gene: 15. In DNA form, the CDR3 reads TGTGCCAGCAGCAACCGCCGGGACAGGACAACTTACTACGAGCAGTACTTC. The encoded protein is CASSNRRDRTTYYEQYF. Filled out from reference TRBV5-8 and TRBJ2-7, the complete variable domain reads EAGVTQSPTHLIKTRGQQATLRCSPISGHTSVYWYQQALGLGLQFLLWYDEGEERNRGNFPPRFSGRQFPNYSSELNVNALELEDSALYLCASSNRRDRTTYYEQYFGPGTRLTVT.

The chain couples TRBV5-5 to TRBJ1-4; TRBD1 agrees at 8 bases. With 0 bases clipped from V and 8 bases from J, the junction kept 6 bases outside the gene matches. Per the germline V gene, CDR1 is SGHKS and CDR2 is YYEKEE (reference sequence). The CDR3 runs 15 residues. As DNA, the CDR3 is TGTGCCAGCAGCTTGGACGGGACAGGCCTAGAAAAACTGTTTTTT. This encodes CASSLDGTGLEKLFF. Full variable domain (rest looked up from reference TRBV5-5 and TRBJ1-4): DAGVTQSPTHLIKTRGQQVTLRCSPISGHKSVSWYQQVLGQGPQFIFQYYEKEERGRGNFPDRFSARQFPNYSSELNVNALLLGDSALYLCASSLDGTGLEKLFFGSGTQLSVL.

The chain links TRBV7-2 to TRBJ1-1; maybe TRBD1 (6 bases). From germline, CDR1 is SGHTA and CDR2 FQGNSA. This CDR3 comprises 14 residues. V was cut by 3 bases and J by 3 bases, with 11 bases left in between. CDR3 coding DNA: TGTGCCAGCAGCTTCGTGTCAGGGGACACTGAAGCTTTCTTT. It codes for CASSFVSGDTEAFF.